Reported below is one T cell receptor (beta chain). Vbeta (60) and Jbeta (13) primers were used in the PCR. TCRdb's copy holds only in-frame clones and misses some; the assay was immunoSEQ multiplex PCR. This table has around 170,000 clones, 81% appearing once. Germline V gene data show CDR1 as SGDLS and CDR2 as YYNGEE. V was pared by 5 bases and J by 5 bases, with 4 bases of the junction left unmatched. The CDR3 sequence is 13 residues long. The data derive from a study of cytomegalovirus exposure and HLA in healthy donors. Sequencing used PBMCs. The TCR originated in a man over 45 in good health and CMV-seronegative. J is TRBJ1-5 and V is TRBV9, with 7 bases aligning to TRBD1. The chain's CDR3 is CASSLTGDQPQHF. The CDR3 nucleotides are TGTGCCAGCAGTCTTACAGGGGATCAGCCCCAGCATTTT.